This T cell receptor beta chain was documented in a study of blood T cell repertoires in COVID-19. With respect to this clone: Additional DNA sequences in this sample encode the identical CDR3.

Measured with immunoSEQ multiplex PCR; TCRdb has only the in-frame clones, and not every one. The data show 250,000 to 400,000 clones, around 85% seen once. The CDR3 runs to 18 residues. CDR1 is SEHNR and CDR2 is FQNEAQ in the germline V gene (reference sequence). The germline V and J ends were trimmed by 2 bases and 0 bases, with 16 bases remaining between them. The study drew participants aged 18 to 89 years from some 25 US areas. In assigning cohorts, the study relied on participant-reported clinical history. The clonotype comes from a woman between 25 and 40 years old who had been exposed to COVID-19. Sequencing was carried out using PBMCs or T cells enriched from blood (not recorded which). The rearrangement joins TRBV7-9 to TRBJ1-4, with TRBD1 as a possible D gene (5 bases). The CDR3: CASSLPAAQGATNEKLFF. The CDR3 DNA reads TGTGCCAGCAGCTTACCGGCTGCGCAGGGCGCAACTAATGAAAAACTGTTTTTT.